Listed below are T cell receptor beta chains from one sample, sequenced in a study of cytomegalovirus exposure and HLA in healthy donors. Profiled with immunoSEQ multiplex PCR; TCRdb holds only in-frame clones, not every one. Here the sample spans more than 80,000 clones, over 70% being singletons. Sequences were obtained from PBMCs. These receptors were obtained from a girl aged 2 to 9 in good health and CMV-seropositive. Both conserved end residues are part of each CDR3. The D gene is left open where the match is weak. The listing skips clone size in some rows; elsewhere it reads once, few, many or a size class.

>TRBJ2-1|TRBV5-1|-|-
CASSLGGGQYNEQFF
TGCGCCAGCAGCTTAGGGGGTGGTCAATACAATGAGCAGTTCTTC
>TRBJ1-1|TRBV2|-|-
CASSEGRGGTEAFF
TGTGCCAGCAGTGAAGGTCGAGGCGGGACTGAAGCTTTCTTT
>TRBJ2-7|TRBV19|-|-
CASSIAQAYEQYF
TGTGCCAGTAGTATAGCACAGGCCTACGAGCAGTACTTC
>TRBJ1-2|TRBV4-1|once|TRBD1
CASSQLPGQGDGYTF
TGCGCCAGCAGCCAATTACCCGGACAGGGGGATGGCTACACCTTC
>TRBJ1-4|TRBV6-6|few|-
CASSSLSGKSEKLFF
TGTGCCAGCAGTTCCCTATCAGGGAAAAGTGAAAAACTGTTTTTT
>TRBJ2-3|TRBV5-5|-|TRBD1
CASRYDRGGVDTQYF
TGTGCCAGCAGATATGACAGGGGAGGTGTGGATACGCAGTATTTT
>TRBJ2-7|TRBV6-1|-|-
CASSEMDGGSYEQYF
TGTGCCAGCAGTGAAATGGACGGAGGCTCCTACGAGCAGTACTTC
>TRBJ2-1|TRBV9|-|-
CASSTRWTVGSSEQFF
TGTGCCAGCAGCACTAGGTGGACCGTCGGGTCAAGTGAGCAGTTCTTC
>TRBJ1-5|TRBV5-1|-|-
CASRGDSNQPQHF
TGCGCCAGCAGAGGAGATAGCAATCAGCCCCAGCATTTT
>TRBJ2-7|TRBV28|-|TRBD2
CASSPWTSVSYEQYF
TGTGCCAGCAGCCCATGGACTAGCGTCTCCTACGAGCAGTACTTC
>TRBJ2-1|TRBV30|-|TRBD1
CAWSVRSRGRMVARYNEQFF
TGTGCCTGGAGTGTACGTAGCAGGGGGCGGATGGTAGCGAGGTACAATGAGCAGTTCTTC
>TRBJ1-5|TRBV28|once|-
CASSFISGANQPQHF
TGTGCCAGCAGTTTTATTAGTGGTGCCAATCAGCCCCAGCATTTT
>TRBJ2-3|TRBV7-7|-|-
CASSSRQTDTQYF
TGTGCCAGCAGCTCGAGACAGACAGATACGCAGTATTTT
>TRBJ1-1|TRBV6-1|-|-
CASSRTASPNTEAFF
TGTGCCAGCAGTCGGACAGCGAGCCCGAACACTGAAGCCTTCTTT
>TRBJ1-3|TRBV6-5|-|-
CASSRVAGHTIYF
TGTGCCAGCAGCCGAGTGGCGGGCCACACCATATATTTT
>TRBJ2-7|TRBV5-4|-|-
CASSLGANYEQYF
TGTGCCAGCAGCTTGGGAGCCAACTACGAGCAGTACTTC
>TRBJ1-2|TRBV6-5|-|TRBD1
CASSYLDRQPGGYTF
TGTGCCAGCAGTTACCTGGACAGGCAACCAGGAGGCTACACCTTC
>TRBJ1-5|TRBV27|-|TRBD1
CASTTGHNQPQHF
TGTGCCAGTACGACAGGGCACAATCAGCCCCAGCATTTT
>TRBJ2-7|TRBV7-2|-|-
CASSPGLERFYEQYF
TGTGCCAGCAGCCCAGGCCTAGAGCGGTTCTACGAGCAGTACTTC
>TRBJ2-7|TRBV5-1|-|TRBD1
CASSYATGGLYEQYF
TGCGCCAGCAGCTACGCGACAGGGGGTCTCTACGAGCAGTACTTC
>TRBJ1-2|TRBV7-8|-|-
CASSFSPTGNYGYTF
TGTGCCAGCAGCTTTTCTCCGACAGGAAACTATGGCTACACCTTC
>TRBJ1-2|TRBV28|-|TRBD1
CASSTPRQGYGYTF
TGTGCCAGCAGTACTCCCCGACAGGGCTATGGCTACACCTTC
>TRBJ1-4|TRBV2|-|-
CASSEPTATNEKLFF
TGTGCCAGCAGTGAACCGACAGCAACTAATGAAAAACTGTTTTTT
>TRBJ2-1|TRBV2|-|-
CASSEWSSSYNEQFF
TGTGCCAGCAGTGAATGGTCTAGCTCCTACAATGAGCAGTTCTTC
>TRBJ1-3|TRBV4-1|-|-
CASSTGFLVGTIYF
TGCGCCAGCAGCACCGGGTTCCTAGTGGGCACCATATATTTT
>TRBJ2-1|TRBV28|once|TRBD2
CASTDPGLATIF
TGTGCCAGCACCGATCCGGGACTAGCGACGATCTTC
>TRBJ2-1|TRBV27|-|-
CASTEVGASSNEQFF
TGTGCCAGCACTGAGGTGGGGGCTAGCAGCAATGAGCAGTTCTTC
>TRBJ1-1|TRBV6-1|-|TRBD1
CASSEDRVTEAFF
TGTGCCAGCAGTGAGGACAGGGTAACTGAAGCTTTCTTT
>TRBJ2-7|TRBV27|-|-
CASSFNSYEQYF
TGTGCCAGCAGTTTCAACTCCTACGAGCAGTACTTC
>TRBJ2-6|TRBV4-1|-|-
CASSLASGANVLTF
TGCGCCAGCAGCCTGGCTTCTGGGGCCAACGTCCTGACTTTC
>TRBJ2-3|TRBV6-1|-|-
CASIWGAEDTQYF
TGTGCCAGCATATGGGGCGCGGAGGATACGCAGTATTTT
>TRBJ1-1|TRBV30|-|-
CAWTREMNTEAFF
TGTGCCTGGACCAGGGAAATGAACACTGAAGCTTTCTTT
>TRBJ1-5|TRBV9|few|TRBD1
CASSAQGQSNQPQHF
TGTGCCAGCAGCGCTCAGGGACAGAGCAATCAGCCCCAGCATTTT
>TRBJ1-1|TRBV7-9|once|-
CASHRGSGTEAFF
TGTGCCAGCCATAGAGGGTCTGGCACTGAAGCTTTCTTT
>TRBJ2-7|TRBV6-5|-|-
CASSRGAKYEQYF
TGTGCCAGCAGCCGGGGGGCCAAATACGAGCAGTACTTC
>TRBJ1-2|TRBV6-1|-|-
CASSEYVGGGYTF
TGTGCCAGCAGTGAATACGTTGGGGGCGGCTACACCTTC
>TRBJ2-7|TRBV28|-|TRBD1
CASPFETGAYSYEQYF
TGTGCCAGCCCCTTCGAGACAGGGGCCTACTCCTACGAGCAGTACTTC
>TRBJ1-2|TRBV19|-|TRBD1
CASSERDRLYGYTF
TGTGCCAGTAGCGAAAGGGACAGGCTATATGGCTACACCTTC
>TRBJ2-7|TRBV7-8|-|-
CASSRPSSAYEQYF
TGTGCCAGCAGCCGCCCGTCGTCGGCCTACGAGCAGTACTTC
>TRBJ2-7|TRBV28|-|TRBD1
CASSRGGTGDYEQYF
TGTGCCAGCAGTCGTGGCGGGACAGGGGACTACGAGCAGTACTTC
>TRBJ2-5|TRBV5-1|-|-
CASSLAGIGGTQYF
TGCGCCAGCAGCTTGGCTGGGATTGGAGGGACCCAGTACTTC
>TRBJ2-7|TRBV4-3|-|-
CASSLTLAGYEQYF
TGCGCCAGCAGCCTAACACTAGCAGGGTACGAGCAGTACTTC
>TRBJ1-1|TRBV6-1|-|TRBD1
CASSRGQENTEAFF
TGTGCCAGCAGTAGGGGACAGGAAAACACTGAAGCTTTCTTT
>TRBJ2-3|TRBV7-9|-|TRBD2
CASSYGLAAGGDTQYF
TGTGCCAGCAGCTACGGACTAGCGGCCGGGGGCGATACGCAGTATTTT
>TRBJ2-7|TRBV11-2|-|-
CASSLDAGSGATYEQYF
TGTGCCAGCAGCTTAGACGCAGGGTCGGGCGCGACCTACGAGCAGTACTTC
>TRBJ2-7|TRBV28|-|TRBD1
CASRPRTGRHEQYF
TGTGCCAGCAGACCAAGGACAGGGAGGCACGAGCAGTACTTC
>TRBJ2-3|TRBV13|once|TRBD1
CASSWGTAYSTDTQYF
TGTGCCAGCAGCTGGGGGACAGCATATAGCACAGATACGCAGTATTTT
>TRBJ2-7|TRBV4-2|once|TRBD2
CASSPAGSGASYEQYF
TGTGCCAGCAGCCCCGCTGGGAGCGGGGCCTCCTACGAGCAGTACTTC
>TRBJ2-7|TRBV5-1|-|-
CASSLGGASYEQYF
TGCGCCAGCAGCTTGGGTGGGGCCTCCTACGAGCAGTACTTC
>TRBJ2-7|TRBV7-8|-|-
CASSLRFKEYEQYF
TGTGCCAGCAGCTTGCGATTTAAGGAGTACGAGCAGTACTTC
>TRBJ1-1|TRBV29-1|-|TRBD1
CSVIQGATEAFF
TGCAGCGTTATACAGGGGGCCACTGAAGCTTTCTTT
>TRBJ1-5|TRBV7-8|-|-
CASSSRGGGDWNQPQHF
TGTGCCAGCAGCTCCAGAGGCGGGGGGGACTGGAATCAGCCCCAGCATTTT
>TRBJ2-2|TRBV5-6|-|TRBD2
CASRLGGAGELFF
TGTGCCAGCAGACTGGGGGGGGCCGGGGAGCTGTTTTTT
>TRBJ1-1|TRBV14|-|TRBD1
CASSQVPGTGGLNTEAFF
TGTGCCAGCAGCCAGGTACCCGGGACAGGGGGCTTGAACACTGAAGCTTTCTTT
>TRBJ1-1|TRBV30|-|TRBD1
CAWSPGQGNTEAFF
TGTGCCTGGAGCCCGGGACAGGGGAACACTGAAGCTTTCTTT